The rows below give T cell receptor beta chains drawn from one sample of a study. In TCRdb, the 5' RACE reads were re-called with MiXCR into one record per CDR3 protein. In the table there are about 61,000 distinct CDR3 sequences, about 31% of which are singletons. The sequenced material came from tumor-infiltrating naive CD4+ T cells sorted from the breast tumor. All receptors derive from a female donor with breast cancer. The CDR3 runs from the conserved cysteine through the conserved F or W. The D gene is left open where the match is weak. Size values are once, few and many counts, or a class for expanded clones, and some rows have none.

TRBJ2-6 | 15 | TRBV6-1 | few | - | CASSSLPSGANVLTF | TGTGCCAGCAGCTCACTTCCCTCTGGGGCCAACGTCCTGACTTTC
TRBJ2-2 | 14 | TRBV3-1 | - | - | CASSQSQGSGELFF | TGTGCCAGCAGCCAATCCCAGGGTTCCGGGGAGCTGTTTTTT
TRBJ2-4 | 11 | TRBV7-9 | - | - | CASSLGGAWYF | TGTGCCAGCAGCTTGGGGGGCGCTTGGTACTTC
TRBJ2-1 | 13 | TRBV2 | - | TRBD1 | CATRDRVVGEQFF | TGTGCCACCCGGGACAGAGTCGTCGGAGAGCAGTTCTTC
TRBJ2-3 | 15 | TRBV6-2/TRBV6-3 | - | - | CASKVDGVPTDTQYF | TGTGCCAGCAAAGTCGATGGGGTACCGACAGATACGCAGTATTTT
TRBJ2-5 | 12 | TRBV30 | few | - | CAWGMGPRAQYF | TGTGCCTGGGGAATGGGCCCCCGGGCCCAGTACTTC
TRBJ2-7 | 15 | TRBV12-3/TRBV12-4 | few | - | CASSTGGRGIYEQYF | TGTGCCAGCAGCACCGGGGGACGCGGGATCTACGAGCAGTACTTC
TRBJ1-2 | 13 | TRBV28 | few | - | CASSAGTDYGYTF | TGTGCCAGCAGCGCCGGGACGGACTATGGCTACACCTTC
TRBJ2-1 | 16 | TRBV6-2/TRBV6-3 | few | - | CASSYGSTPSYNEQFF | TGTGCCAGCAGTTACGGGTCGACGCCCTCCTACAATGAGCAGTTCTTC
TRBJ2-1 | 18 | TRBV5-1 | - | TRBD2 | CASSSPGLAGGSYNEQFF | TGCGCCAGCAGCTCCCCGGGACTAGCGGGAGGATCCTACAATGAGCAGTTCTTC
TRBJ1-4 | 14 | TRBV2 | - | TRBD1 | CASSVLETGTKLFF | TGTGCCAGCAGTGTACTCGAGACAGGGACAAAACTGTTTTTT
TRBJ1-1 | 14 | TRBV7-9 | - | - | CASSLQSGVSPAFF | TGTGCCAGCAGCTTGCAATCTGGGGTGAGTCCAGCTTTCTTT
TRBJ2-5 | 13 | TRBV5-4 | few | TRBD1 | CASSRTGEETQYF | TGTGCCAGCAGCCGGACAGGGGAAGAGACCCAGTACTTC
TRBJ2-1 | 16 | TRBV20-1 | few | - | CSARDLGLNPYNEQFF | TGCAGTGCTAGAGATCTAGGACTCAATCCCTACAATGAGCAGTTCTTC
TRBJ2-3 | 16 | TRBV10-3 | few | TRBD2 | CAISGMGSGTADTQYF | TGTGCCATCAGTGGGATGGGTAGCGGGACCGCAGATACGCAGTATTTT
TRBJ2-1 | 13 | TRBV7-2 | - | - | CASSLGVVNEQFF | TGTGCCAGCAGCTTAGGAGTAGTTAATGAGCAGTTCTTC
TRBJ2-3 | 12 | TRBV12-3/TRBV12-4 | - | - | CASSLIVYTQYF | TGTGCCAGCAGTTTGATTGTATATACGCAGTATTTT
TRBJ2-2 | 17 | TRBV10-3 | - | - | CAISVISGGSNTGELFF | TGTGCCATCAGCGTAATTAGCGGAGGGTCGAACACCGGGGAGCTGTTTTTT
TRBJ1-3 | 15 | TRBV6-5 | - | - | CASSMGQTSGNTIYF | TGTGCCAGCAGTATGGGACAAACCTCTGGAAACACCATATATTTT
TRBJ2-3 | 15 | TRBV4-3 | many | - | CASSRTGREADTQYF | TGCGCCAGCAGCCGAACAGGAAGAGAGGCAGATACGCAGTATTTT